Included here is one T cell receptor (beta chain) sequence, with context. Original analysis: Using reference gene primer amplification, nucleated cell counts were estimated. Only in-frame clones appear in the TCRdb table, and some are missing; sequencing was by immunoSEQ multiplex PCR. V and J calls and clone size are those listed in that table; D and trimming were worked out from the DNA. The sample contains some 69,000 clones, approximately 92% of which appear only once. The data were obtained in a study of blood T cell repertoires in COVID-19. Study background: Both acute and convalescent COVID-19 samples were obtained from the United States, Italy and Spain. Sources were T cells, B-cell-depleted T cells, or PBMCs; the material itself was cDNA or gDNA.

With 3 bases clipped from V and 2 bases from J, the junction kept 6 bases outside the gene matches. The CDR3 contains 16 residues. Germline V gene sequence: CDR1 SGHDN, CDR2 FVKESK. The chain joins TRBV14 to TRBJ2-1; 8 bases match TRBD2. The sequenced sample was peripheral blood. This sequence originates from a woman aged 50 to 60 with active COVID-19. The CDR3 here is CASSQAAGAPYNEQFF. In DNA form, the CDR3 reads TGTGCCAGCAGCCAGGCAGCGGGAGCCCCCTACAATGAGCAGTTCTTC.